The clone carrying this T cell receptor (beta chain) has a single count. CDR1 is MNHEY and CDR2 is SMNVEV in the germline V gene (reference sequence). The length of the CDR3 is 14 residues. V shed 0 bases and J shed 7 bases, with 10 bases lying between them. The table came from immunoSEQ multiplex PCR; TCRdb's copy has only in-frame clones and leaves some out. This table holds approximately 25,000 clones, 65% to 90% found once. The data belong to a study of OX40 agonist ivuxolimab in advanced cancers. This rearrangement joins TRBV27 to TRBJ2-1; D is unclear. The receptor was derived from an adult with an advanced solid tumor such as melanoma, head and neck, liver or kidney cancer. The input for sequencing was CD4+ or CD8+ T cells sorted from blood, taken in a trial of the OX40 agonist ivuxolimab. CDR3 nucleotide sequence: TGTGCCAGCAGTTTATCCCCCGGACGTAATGAGCAGTTCTTC. Its protein is CASSLSPGRNEQFF.